The 2 T cell receptor beta chains below all came from one sample that was sequenced in a study of shared clonotypes between healthy human individuals. Produced via immunoSEQ multiplex PCR; TCRdb's table is partial and in-frame only. The sample consists of under 1 million clones, 90% to 98% of them appearing once. The naive CD8 population came from CD45RO-negative cells selected for CCR7, without terminally differentiated effector memory CD45RA+ cells. Sequences were obtained from naive CD8+ T cells sorted from blood. The receptors were sampled from a young man in good health.

In nucleotides, the CDR3 is TGTGCCAGCAGCTCCTTCAACCAGGGTATCGACACCGGGGAGCTGTTTTTT. Its protein product is CASSSFNQGIDTGELFF. The chain recombines TRBV11-3 with TRBJ2-2; D perhaps matches TRBD1 (5 bases). The germline V gene encodes CDR1 SGHNT and CDR2 YENEEA. The CDR3 covers 17 residues. V was clipped by 4 bases and J by 3 bases, with 18 bases between them.

The chain combines TRBV7-8 with TRBJ1-4; unclear D gene. Trimming left V 5 bases short and J 4 bases short, with 14 bases between. CDR1 is SGHVS and CDR2 is FQNEAQ in the germline V gene. The CDR3 has 15 amino acids. The chain's CDR3 is CASSPVAPSNEKLFF. As DNA, the CDR3 is TGTGCCAGCAGCCCAGTGGCACCAAGTAATGAAAAACTGTTTTTT.